The TCR beta chain under discussion was sequenced for a study of T cell responses to AZD1222 COVID-19 vaccine (dated by TCRdb to 2020 to 2023). In terms of the full investigation: TCR sequencing covered more than 230 trial participants: 200 to 220 given two doses of AZD1222 and 26 given two doses of MenACWY control vaccine. Trial participants were enrolled by age into 18-55, 56-69 and 70-plus year subgroups, with around 150, 28 and 57 TCR-sequenced participants respectively. General study outcomes and caveats: No day 14 peak-response samples were available, so repertoires were characterized only after the peak T cell response. Participants were mostly white British and included more females than males, and it was suggested by the authors that clonal diversity may have been underestimated. In the small 56-69-year group, the increase in depth fell short of significance, most likely because of low power. Reportedly, almost half of the unique spike-specific TCRs recognized epitopes lying outside the regions that are mutated in the B.1.351 and B.1.1.7 variants. Vaccine-associated CD4 TCRs spanned the whole spike protein, with dominant responses in regions 160-218 and 743-854. Conclusions about previously exposed vaccinees are limited, since just five or six AZD1222 recipients were seropositive for SARS-CoV-2 at baseline. After two AZD1222 doses, spike-specific TCR breadth and depth were significantly higher than at day 0 and than in MenACWY recipients.

The label giving this sample's time point can be read as: about 28 days (+/-7) after the second vaccine dose. Because spike-specific TCR depth and breadth did not differ between the two schedules, AZD1222 recipients who got a second dose at roughly 4 weeks were pooled with those who got a second dose at roughly 12 weeks. The vaccinee samples were drawn from two UK trials, COV001 and COV002, one of which was a single-blind randomized controlled phase 2/3 trial testing AZD1222 (ChAdOx1 nCoV-19) in healthy adults. Trial participant PBMC samples were collected at day 0 and day 28 after the second dose for TCRbeta chain sequencing. CDR1 and CDR2 were assigned from the germline V gene as MNHEY and SVGAGI. Compared with germline, V lacks 10 bases and J lacks 2 bases; bases without a gene match: 3. From its cysteine to its phenylalanine, the CDR3 spans 14 amino acids. Kept here is only the CDR3 DNA, which spans 42 bases and is read in frame from base 1.

The CDR3 regions of human TCRbeta chains were analyzed by immunosequencing. The original pipeline was this. TCRs in the repertoires were matched against a reference library of SARS-CoV-2-specific TCRs that had been generated with the MIRA antigen-specificity platform. Breadth meant the fraction of unique TCRs that were SARS-CoV-2-associated, whereas depth meant the fraction of total T cells that were SARS-CoV-2-associated. Using the MIRA data, each spike-specific TCR was assigned both to the spike region to which the TCR was reactive and to a CD4 or CD8 class. Log10-transformed breadth and depth values were compared by one-way ANOVA with Sidak's multiple comparisons tests. What TCRdb holds here is the immuneACCESS table cut down to in-frame rearrangements. Part of the clones is not present; checked against another copy, under half of the missing clones reflect an unresolved V gene, and the others are unexplained. D and trimming come from the DNA, and the V and J calls and clone size come from that table. The sample table shows tens of thousands of clones, and roughly 90% are seen once. Of the sample, less than 9% is held by the ten largest clones.

Notes on this clone: Its antigen specificity is not known. Base qualities were left out, and no much larger clone turns up one base away.

This material consisted of peripheral blood, taken 28 days after the second AZD1222 dose. The chain is assembled from TRBV6-5 and TRBJ2-3, with 13 middle bases fitting TRBD2. The clonotype originates from an adult who received the AZD1222 COVID-19 vaccine. CDR3 region: CATGLAGLTDTQYF. The nucleotide sequence reads TGTGCCACGGGACTAGCGGGGCTCACAGATACGCAGTATTTT.